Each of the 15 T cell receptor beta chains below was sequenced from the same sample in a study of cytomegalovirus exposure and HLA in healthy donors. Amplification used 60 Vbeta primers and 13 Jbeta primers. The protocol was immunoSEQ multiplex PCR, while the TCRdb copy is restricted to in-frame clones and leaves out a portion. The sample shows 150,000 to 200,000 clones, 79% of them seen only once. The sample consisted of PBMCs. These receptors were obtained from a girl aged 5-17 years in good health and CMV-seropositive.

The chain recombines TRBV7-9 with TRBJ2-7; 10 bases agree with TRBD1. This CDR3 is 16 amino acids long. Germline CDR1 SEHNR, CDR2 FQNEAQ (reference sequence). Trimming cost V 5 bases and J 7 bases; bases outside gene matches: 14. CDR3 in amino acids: CASSNGRDRGVREQYF. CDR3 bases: TGTGCCAGCAGCAATGGCAGGGACAGGGGAGTGAGGGAGCAGTACTTC. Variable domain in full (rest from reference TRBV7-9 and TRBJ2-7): DTGVSQNPRHKITKRGQNVTFRCDPISEHNRLYWYRQTLGQGPEFLTYFQNEAQLEKSRLLSDRFSAERPKGSFSTLEIQRTEQGDSAMYLCASSNGRDRGVREQYFGPGTRLTVT.

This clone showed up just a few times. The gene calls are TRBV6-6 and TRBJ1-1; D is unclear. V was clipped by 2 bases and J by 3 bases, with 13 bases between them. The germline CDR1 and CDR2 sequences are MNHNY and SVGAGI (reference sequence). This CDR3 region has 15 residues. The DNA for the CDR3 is TGTGCCAGCAGTTACGGCGGGGTCTCGGACACTGAAGCTTTCTTT. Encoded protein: CASSYGGVSDTEAFF.

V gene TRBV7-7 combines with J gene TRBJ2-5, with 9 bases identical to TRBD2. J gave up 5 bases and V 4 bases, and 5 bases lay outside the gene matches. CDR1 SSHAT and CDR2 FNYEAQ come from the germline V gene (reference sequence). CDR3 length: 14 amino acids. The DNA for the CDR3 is TGTGCCAGCAGCTCCAGCCTAGCGGGGGAGACCCAGTACTTC. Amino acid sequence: CASSSSLAGETQYF.

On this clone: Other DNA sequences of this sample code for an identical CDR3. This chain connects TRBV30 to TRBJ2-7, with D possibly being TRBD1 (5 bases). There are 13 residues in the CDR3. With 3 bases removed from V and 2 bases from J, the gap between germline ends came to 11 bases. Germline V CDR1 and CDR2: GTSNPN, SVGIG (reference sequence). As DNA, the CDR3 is TGTGCCTGGAGGGGTACAGGTACCTACGAGCAGTACTTC. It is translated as CAWRGTGTYEQYF.

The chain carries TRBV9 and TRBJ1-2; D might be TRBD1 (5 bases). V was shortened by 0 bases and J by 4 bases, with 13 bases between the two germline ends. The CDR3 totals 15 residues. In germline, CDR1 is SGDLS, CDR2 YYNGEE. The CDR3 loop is CASSVDLRTSYGYTF. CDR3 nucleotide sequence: TGTGCCAGCAGCGTAGATTTAAGGACATCCTATGGCTACACCTTC.

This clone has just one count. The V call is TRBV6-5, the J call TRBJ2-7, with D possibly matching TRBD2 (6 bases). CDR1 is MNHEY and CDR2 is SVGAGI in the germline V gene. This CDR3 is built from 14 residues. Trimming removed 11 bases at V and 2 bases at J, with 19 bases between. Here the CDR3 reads CAFQLRDFTYEQYF. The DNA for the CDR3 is TGTGCCTTCCAGCTGAGGGACTTCACCTACGAGCAGTACTTC.

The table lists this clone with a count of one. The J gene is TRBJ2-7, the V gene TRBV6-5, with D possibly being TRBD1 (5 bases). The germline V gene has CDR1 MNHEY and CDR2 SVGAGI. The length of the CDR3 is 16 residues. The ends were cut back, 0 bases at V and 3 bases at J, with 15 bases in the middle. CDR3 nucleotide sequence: TGTGCCAGCAGTTACTCGAAAGGAGACAGAGACTACGAGCAGTACTTC. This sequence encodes CASSYSKGDRDYEQYF.

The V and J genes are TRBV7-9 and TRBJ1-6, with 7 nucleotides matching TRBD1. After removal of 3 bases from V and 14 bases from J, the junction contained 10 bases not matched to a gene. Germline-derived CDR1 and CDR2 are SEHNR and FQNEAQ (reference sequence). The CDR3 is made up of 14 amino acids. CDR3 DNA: TGTGCCAGCAGCTTGGGGCAAAAGGGGGCATCCCTCCACTTT. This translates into CASSLGQKGASLHF.

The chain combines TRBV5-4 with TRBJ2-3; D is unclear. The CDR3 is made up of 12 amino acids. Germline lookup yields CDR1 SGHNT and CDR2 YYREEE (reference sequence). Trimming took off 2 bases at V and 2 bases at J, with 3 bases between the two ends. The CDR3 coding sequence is TGTGCCAGCAGCTTCATCACAGATACGCAGTATTTT. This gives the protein CASSFITDTQYF. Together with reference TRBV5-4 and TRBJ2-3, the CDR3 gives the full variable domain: ETGVTQSPTHLIKTRGQQVTLRCSSQSGHNTVSWYQQALGQGPQFIFQYYREEENGRGNFPPRFSGLQFPNYSSELNVNALELDDSALYLCASSFITDTQYFGPGTRLTVL.

CDR3: CASSFPDNNSPLHF. The CDR3 DNA reads as TGTGCCAGCAGTTTTCCAGACAATAATTCACCCCTCCACTTT. The chain links TRBV28 to TRBJ1-6; D is undetermined. CDR3 length: 14 residues. Trimming took off 3 bases at V and 5 bases at J, with 8 bases between the two ends. Germline CDR1 MDHEN, CDR2 SYDVKM.

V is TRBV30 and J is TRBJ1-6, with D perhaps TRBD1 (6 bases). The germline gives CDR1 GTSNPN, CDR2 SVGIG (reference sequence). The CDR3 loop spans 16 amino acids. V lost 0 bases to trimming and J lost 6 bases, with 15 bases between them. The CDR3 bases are TGTGCCTGGAGTGTACTAGGACAGCAACCTAATTCACCCCTCCACTTT. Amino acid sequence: CAWSVLGQQPNSPLHF.

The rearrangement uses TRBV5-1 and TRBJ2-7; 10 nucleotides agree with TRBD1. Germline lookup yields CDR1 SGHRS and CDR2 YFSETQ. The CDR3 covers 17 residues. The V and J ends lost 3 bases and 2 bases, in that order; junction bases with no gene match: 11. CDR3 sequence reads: CASSYSPGQGFPYEQYF. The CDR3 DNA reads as TGCGCCAGCAGCTATTCCCCGGGACAGGGGTTTCCCTACGAGCAGTACTTC.

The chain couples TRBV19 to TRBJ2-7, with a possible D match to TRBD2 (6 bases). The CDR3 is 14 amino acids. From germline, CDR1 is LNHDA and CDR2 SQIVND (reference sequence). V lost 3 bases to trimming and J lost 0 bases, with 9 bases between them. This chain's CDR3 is CASSIYGSSYEQYF. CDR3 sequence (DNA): TGTGCCAGTAGTATCTACGGGAGCTCCTACGAGCAGTACTTC.

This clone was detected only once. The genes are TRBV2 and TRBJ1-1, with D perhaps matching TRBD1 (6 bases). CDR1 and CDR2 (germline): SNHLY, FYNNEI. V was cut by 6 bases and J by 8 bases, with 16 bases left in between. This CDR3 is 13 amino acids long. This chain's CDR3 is CASSSTGQTEAFF. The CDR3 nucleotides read TGTGCCAGCAGCTCTACGGGACAAACCGAAGCTTTCTTT.

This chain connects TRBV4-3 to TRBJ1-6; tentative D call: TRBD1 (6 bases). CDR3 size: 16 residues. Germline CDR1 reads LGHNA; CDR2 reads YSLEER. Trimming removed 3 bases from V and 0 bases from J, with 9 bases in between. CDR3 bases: TGCGCCAGCAGCCAGGGGGCGGTCTCCTATAATTCACCCCTCCACTTT. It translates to CASSQGAVSYNSPLHF.